These T cell receptor beta chains were read from a single sample in a study of shared clonotypes between healthy human individuals. Some clones are missing from TCRdb's copy, which holds only in-frame ones; the method was immunoSEQ multiplex PCR. The sample comprises nearly 500,000 clones, 76% of which are singletons, and over 10% rests with the top ten. What was sequenced was PBMCs. The receptor set was obtained from a woman in her 40s in good health. Some clones in this sample may be carry-over from other donors' samples. Each CDR3 is given with its conserved first and last residue. D genes are given only for firm matches. A row's size may be missing; if present it is once, few, many or a size class.

clone_size j_call v_call d_call cdr3_nt cdr3_aa
- TRBJ1-2 TRBV5-6 - TGTGCCAGCAGCTTGGTGGTCGGGGACTATGGCTACACCTTC CASSLVVGDYGYTF
few TRBJ2-1 TRBV5-6 TRBD2 TGTGCCAGCAGCTCCGGGACTAGCGGACCCTACAATGAGCAGTTCTTC CASSSGTSGPYNEQFF
- TRBJ2-1 TRBV5-4 TRBD2 TGTGCCAGCTCCCCCCCCGGGAGGGCCATCGATGAGCAGTTCTTC CASSPPGRAIDEQFF
- TRBJ2-1 TRBV4-1 - TGCGCCAGCAGCGTAATAAGTGGGATGAGCTCCTACAATGAGCAGTTCTTC CASSVISGMSSYNEQFF
- TRBJ1-2 TRBV7-9 - TGTGCCAGCAGCTTAGCCGCAACGCTTGGCTACACCTTC CASSLAATLGYTF
once TRBJ2-1 TRBV29-1 TRBD2 TGCAGCGTTTGGAAGGGGCTAGCGGGAGTAGTCGATGAGCAGTTCTTC CSVWKGLAGVVDEQFF
- TRBJ2-1 TRBV7-7 TRBD1 TGTGCCAGCAGCTTGTTTGGACAGGGGGCTGAGCAGTTCTTC CASSLFGQGAEQFF
- TRBJ2-1 TRBV11-1 TRBD2 TGTGCCAGCAGCTTAGGACTAGCGCCGGATGAGCAGTTCTTC CASSLGLAPDEQFF
- TRBJ2-1 TRBV15 - TGTGCCACCAGCCCCCGGGACCCTCGCTCCTACAATGAGCAGTTCTTC CATSPRDPRSYNEQFF
- TRBJ1-4 TRBV5-1 - TGCGCCAGCAGCTTAGGCAGAAATAATGAAAAACTGTTTTTT CASSLGRNNEKLFF
- TRBJ1-3 TRBV5-1 TRBD1 TGCGCCAGCAGCTTGGCCCGGGACAGGGTCGGAAACACCATATATTTT CASSLARDRVGNTIYF
few TRBJ2-5 TRBV7-2 - TGTGCCAGCAGCTTAGAGCAGGCTGCGGGGACCCAGTACTTC CASSLEQAAGTQYF
- TRBJ2-7 TRBV7-6 - TGTGCCAGCAGCGTCGACGGACAGACCTACGAGCAGTACTTC CASSVDGQTYEQYF
- TRBJ1-5 TRBV7-2 - TGTGCCAGCAGCACTCGGACGGGCGACAATCAGCCCCAGCATTTT CASSTRTGDNQPQHF
- TRBJ2-3 TRBV5-4 - TGTGCCAGCAGCTTACAAGGGCCACGCACAGATACGCAGTATTTT CASSLQGPRTDTQYF
- TRBJ2-3 TRBV6-1 - TGTGCCAGCAGTGAACATAGTCTAGTCGCAGATACGCAGTATTTT CASSEHSLVADTQYF
few TRBJ2-1 TRBV30 - TGTGCCTGGAGTAGGGCTAGGGATGAGCAGTTCTTC CAWSRARDEQFF
- TRBJ2-7 TRBV6-1 TRBD2 TGTGCCAGCAGTGAAAGACTAGCGAGAGCCGTGTCCTACGAGCAGTACTTC CASSERLARAVSYEQYF
- TRBJ1-1 TRBV5-1 - TGCGCCAGCAGCTCCCGGGACGGGAACATGAACACTGAAGCTTTCTTT CASSSRDGNMNTEAFF
- TRBJ2-7 TRBV14 TRBD1 TGTGCCAGCAGCCAAGAACAGGGGGAGTCCTACGAGCAGTACTTC CASSQEQGESYEQYF
- TRBJ1-4 TRBV19 - TGTGCCAGTGCCGAGAATGAAAAACTGTTTTTT CASAENEKLFF
- TRBJ2-5 TRBV18 - TGTGCCAGCTCACCAGGACTATTGGAGACCCAGTACTTC CASSPGLLETQYF
- TRBJ2-7 TRBV5-1 - TGCGCCAGCAGCCAGGGACCAACCGCCTACGAGCAGTACTTC CASSQGPTAYEQYF
- TRBJ1-5 TRBV19 - TGTGCCAGTAGTATAGAGGAGGGGAGTAGCAATCAGCCCCAGCATTTT CASSIEEGSSNQPQHF
- TRBJ2-2 TRBV4-3 TRBD2 TGCGCCAGCAGCCAAGTGAACCGACTAGCGGGAGAGATCGGGGAGCTGTTTTTT CASSQVNRLAGEIGELFF